This T cell receptor (beta chain) was observed in a study of shared clonotypes between healthy human individuals. Donors were healthy HIV-negative adults without recently reported acute infections or vaccinations. Study-wide points: Among a handful of donors, approximately 5.4% of naive CD4 clonotypes were found in common. How much donors shared clonotypes was expected to be affected by sequencing depth.

With regard to this clone: No antigen is known for it.

Here immunoSEQ multiplex PCR was the method, and the copy in TCRdb shows in-frame clones only, minus some. The table has under 750,000 clones, over 60% seen once. The V segment lost 6 bases and the J segment 5 bases; nucleotides outside the gene matches: 8. Germline loops: CDR1 SNHLY, CDR2 FYNNEI. This CDR3 has 15 residues. Material for sequencing was memory CD4+ T cells sorted from blood. Specified subset: CD45RA-negative fraction. V and J are TRBV2 and TRBJ2-1; 9 bases align to TRBD2. This receptor was taken from a woman between 25 and 40 years old in good health. The CDR3 region is CASSFIAGADNEQFF. CDR3 nucleotides: TGTGCCAGCAGCTTTATAGCGGGAGCCGACAATGAGCAGTTCTTC.